Each of the 32 T cell receptor beta chains below was sequenced from the same sample in a study of CD8+CD57+ T cells in acquired aplastic anemia. Patients included in sequencing had previously demonstrated CD8+CD57+ cell expansion by flow cytometry. Template material for TCR beta VDJ and CDR3 profiling consisted of genomic DNA. MiXCR was run by TCRdb on the reads, yielding one entry per CDR3 protein. The profile covers over 150,000 distinct CDR3 sequences, with roughly 60% appearing a single time and about 42% taken by the ten largest. The sample consisted of sorted CD4+, CD8+, or CD8+CD57+ T cells (not recorded which) from PBMCs. The receptors here all came from a human donor with aplastic anemia.

This clonotype came up a few times. The chain is built from TRBV27 and TRBJ1-1; TRBD1 matches at 9 bases. The junction had 3 bases not matched to a gene; V was cut back by 2 bases and J by 5 bases. The CDR3 extends over 14 amino acids. Germline assignment: CDR1 MNHEY and CDR2 SMNVEV (reference sequence). CDR3 nucleotide sequence: TGTGCCAGCAGTTTAGACAGGGGGAGAACTGAAGCTTTCTTT. This codes for CASSLDRGRTEAFF.

The chain carries TRBV25-1 and TRBJ1-6, with 10 bases identical to TRBD1. After removal of 1 base from V and 6 bases from J, the junction contained 3 bases not matched to a gene. Germline CDR1 MGHDK, CDR2 SYGVNS. The CDR3 is 16 residues long. As DNA, the CDR3 is TGTGCCAGCAGTGAATCCCGGGACAGGGGTAATTCACCCCTCCACTTT. Translated, it gives CASSESRDRGNSPLHF.

Only a few counts were recorded for this clonotype. The chain combines TRBV19 with TRBJ2-7; D gene unclear. Trimming pared 3 bases from V and 2 bases from J, leaving 5 bases between. Per germline, CDR1 LNHDA and CDR2 SQIVND (reference sequence). This CDR3 spans 12 amino acids. CDR3: CASSIPPYEQYF. The CDR3 nucleotides read TGTGCCAGTAGTATCCCCCCCTACGAGCAGTACTTC.

The V and J genes are TRBV29-1 and TRBJ2-5; D gene ambiguous. Trimming took off 6 bases at V and 3 bases at J, with 17 bases between the two ends. The CDR3 is 14 residues long. Germline CDR1 reads SQVTM; CDR2 reads ANQGSEA. The CDR3 sequence is CSVTLGSRKETQYF. The CDR3 DNA reads TGCAGCGTGACCCTGGGGTCACGTAAAGAGACCCAGTACTTC.

The V gene is TRBV10-2, the J gene TRBJ1-1; D remains ambiguous. The CDR3 covers 11 residues. Per the germline V gene, CDR1 is WSHSY and CDR2 is SAAADI. Trimming cost V 6 bases and J 6 bases, with 8 bases left between them. The chain's CDR3 is CASRREAEAFF. In DNA, the CDR3 is TGCGCCAGCAGAAGGGAAGCTGAAGCTTTCTTT.

In regard to this clonotype: One junction end disagrees with the germline gene, perhaps due to a read error. This chain connects TRBV2 to TRBJ1-3; D call uncertain. From germline, CDR1 is SNHLY and CDR2 FYNNEI. The CDR3 has 13 amino acids. CDR3 in DNA: TGCGCCAGCAGCCGCCAGTGGGGAAACACCATATATTTT. It yields the protein CASSRQWGNTIYF.

V usage is TRBV16 and J usage is TRBJ1-1; D gene ambiguous. CDR1 KGHSY and CDR2 FQNENV come from the germline V gene. Trimming pared 3 bases from V and 7 bases from J, leaving 9 bases between. The CDR3 has 12 residues. The CDR3 region is CASSHLAGEAFF. The DNA of the CDR3 is TGTGCCAGCAGCCACCTAGCGGGTGAAGCTTTCTTT.

The chain has TRBV5-1 and TRBJ2-7; 7 nucleotides agree with TRBD2. The CDR3 runs 16 residues. CDR1 and CDR2 from the germline V gene are SGHRS and YFSETQ. The ends lost 0 bases at V and 0 bases at J; junction bases unmatched: 6. The CDR3 coding sequence is TGCGCCAGCAGCTTGGGGGCCGGGGGGAGCTCCTACGAGCAGTACTTC. Translation: CASSLGAGGSSYEQYF.

The V call is TRBV5-1, the J call TRBJ2-7; 14 nucleotides line up with TRBD2. V gave up 5 bases and J gave up 7 bases; unmatched junction bases: 2. CDR3 length: 13 residues. CDR1 and CDR2 from the germline V gene are SGHRS and YFSETQ. Written as DNA, the CDR3 is TGCGCCAGCAGGTGGACTAGCGGGAGGGAGCAGTACTTC. Encoded protein: CASRWTSGREQYF.

This clonotype was detected only a few times. This chain connects TRBV7-3 to TRBJ1-1, with D perhaps matching TRBD1 (5 bases). This CDR3 is built from 13 residues. Germline lookup yields CDR1 SGHTA and CDR2 FQGTGA. Trimming took 3 bases from V and 1 from J, leaving 6 bases between them. The DNA of the CDR3 is TGTGCCAGCAGCTTCGGGACGAACACTGAAGCTTTCTTT. Translating it yields CASSFGTNTEAFF.

The chain joins TRBV2 to TRBJ2-7; TRBD2 agrees at 10 bases. CDR1 is SNHLY and CDR2 is FYNNEI in the germline V gene. The CDR3 is made up of 15 amino acids. Losses at the gene ends were 3 bases for V and 0 bases for J; bases not matched to a gene: 2. The CDR3 sequence: CASSDSGGRSYEQYF. The CDR3, as DNA: TGTGCCAGCAGTGATAGCGGGGGGCGCTCCTACGAGCAGTACTTC.

The CDR3 coding sequence is TGCAGCGTACCTAAGACAGGGTGGTCGGGCAATGAGCAGTTCTTC. Translated: CSVPKTGWSGNEQFF. The genes are TRBV29-1 and TRBJ2-1, with 7 bases identical to TRBD1. Germline values: CDR1 SQVTM, CDR2 ANQGSEA. The CDR3 contains 15 residues. V shed 6 bases, J shed 6 bases, and the junction held 14 bases outside the gene matches.

In this sample, this clonotype turned up many times. This chain connects TRBV27 to TRBJ2-7; no firm D call. CDR1 MNHEY and CDR2 SMNVEV come from the germline V gene (reference sequence). The CDR3 has 15 residues. Between the trimmed V and J ends, which lost 2 bases and 0 bases, there was a span of 11 bases. The CDR3 reads CASSLRVRGSYEQYF. The CDR3, as DNA: TGTGCCAGCAGTTTAAGGGTACGTGGCTCCTACGAGCAGTACTTC.

CDR3 sequence (DNA): TGCGCCAGCAGCTTGGGGATGGGTAATGAAAAACTGTTTTTT. Translation: CASSLGMGNEKLFF. The V and J genes are TRBV5-1 and TRBJ1-4, with D unclear. This CDR3 is 14 amino acids long. Trimming removed 0 bases from V and 4 bases from J, with 7 bases in between. Germline V CDR1 and CDR2: SGHRS, YFSETQ.

This rearrangement joins TRBV7-4 to TRBJ2-7, with a possible D match to TRBD2 (5 bases). This CDR3 is 16 amino acids long. Deletions cut 5 bases from V and 6 bases from J, with 23 bases between. Per germline, CDR1 SGHVT and CDR2 SQSDAQ. CDR3 in amino acids: CASSPNGGSVPGEQYF. CDR3 nucleotide sequence: TGTGCCAGCAGCCCAAACGGCGGTAGCGTCCCGGGCGAGCAGTACTTC.

This clonotype occurred a few times. The V and J genes are TRBV2 and TRBJ2-7; TRBD2 agrees at 8 bases. Trimming removed 10 bases from V and 0 bases from J; junction bases left unmatched: 5. The CDR3 runs 13 residues. Germline CDR1 and CDR2: SNHLY and FYNNEI. CDR3: CAITGLDSYEQYF. The CDR3 nucleotides are TGTGCCATAACGGGACTAGACTCCTACGAGCAGTACTTC.

The gene calls are TRBV9 and TRBJ1-6; D may be TRBD1 (5 bases). CDR3 size: 15 residues. The V end lost 4 bases, the J end lost 7 bases, and 15 bases lay between the germline ends. In germline, CDR1 is SGDLS, CDR2 YYNGEE. CDR3 sequence: CASSPGEAENSPLHF. The CDR3 DNA sequence: TGTGCCAGCAGCCCGGGGGAAGCGGAGAATTCACCCCTCCACTTT.

Ten or more counts support this clonotype. One end of the junction fails to match germline, which may point to a read error. The chain's CDR3 is CAASPSGANVLTF. The CDR3 nucleotides are TGTGCCGCCAGCCCCTCTGGGGCCAACGTCCTGACTTTC. The chain couples TRBV24-1 to TRBJ2-6, with D hard to call. CDR3 length: 13 amino acids. Germline lookup yields CDR1 KGHDR and CDR2 SFDVKD.

V is TRBV10-3 and J is TRBJ2-7, with 7 bases identical to TRBD1. J lost 1 base, V lost 6 bases, and 3 bases had no gene match. Germline lookup yields CDR1 ENHRY and CDR2 SYGVKD. The CDR3 is 13 residues long. The CDR3 region is CAISQGQSYEQYF. CDR3 coding DNA: TGTGCCATCAGCCAGGGACAGTCCTACGAGCAGTACTTC.

This clonotype was counted between two and nine times. This may arise from a read error, as a much more abundant clone is one base away. This rearrangement joins TRBV5-1 to TRBJ2-7; no definite D call. This CDR3 has 15 residues. Germline assignment: CDR1 SGHRS and CDR2 YFSETQ. In nucleotides, the CDR3 is TGCGCCAGCAGCGCCCAGGACCTCCAATCCTGCGAGCAGTACTTC. Encoded protein: CASSAQDLQSCEQYF.

For the CDR3, the DNA is TGTGCCAGCAGGAAGGACGTCACCGGGGAGCTGTTTTTT. This sequence encodes CASRKDVTGELFF. The chain recombines TRBV2 with TRBJ2-2; the D is unclear. CDR3 length: 13 amino acids. Deletions cut 6 bases from V and 4 bases from J, with 9 bases between. Germline V gives CDR1 SNHLY, CDR2 FYNNEI.

This CDR3 reads CSAYESSGNTEAFF. The DNA for the CDR3 is TGCAGTGCTTATGAGAGCTCTGGAAACACTGAAGCTTTCTTT. This rearrangement joins TRBV20-1 to TRBJ1-1; D unclear. CDR3 length: 14 amino acids. The V gene's germline CDR1 is DFQATT and CDR2 SNEGSKA (reference sequence). V was cut by 5 bases and J by 2 bases, with 15 bases left in between.

For this clonotype: A read error is likely, as this CDR3 ends without the conserved phenylalanine or tryptophan. The rearrangement links TRBV11-1 to TRBJ2-7; 10 bases align to TRBD1. This CDR3 contains 13 residues. Germline V CDR1 and CDR2: SGHAT, FQDESV (reference sequence). V was pared by 7 bases and J by 2 bases, with 2 bases of the junction left unmatched. The CDR3, as DNA: TGTGCCAGCACCGGGACAGGGGCCTACGAGCAGTACCTC. This sequence encodes CASTGTGAYEQYL.

About this clonotype: A much bigger clone sits one base away, suggesting this may be a read error. The genes are TRBV2 and TRBJ1-1; TRBD1 might be the D (5 bases). From germline, CDR1 is SNHLY and CDR2 FYNNEI. V was clipped by 5 bases and J by 2 bases, with 18 bases between them. CDR3 length: 16 residues. The CDR3 protein is CASSCSGGLSNTEAFF. The DNA of the CDR3 is TGTGCCAGCAGTTGCTCGGGGGGACTGTCAAACACTGAAGCTTTCTTT.

The table lists this clonotype with a few counts. This chain uses TRBV7-9 with TRBJ2-5; the D is unclear. Trimming removed 0 bases at V and 3 bases at J, with 11 bases between. This CDR3 contains 15 residues. The germline gives CDR1 SEHNR, CDR2 FQNEAQ (reference sequence). The CDR3 protein is CASSLAFDLKETQYF. For the CDR3, the DNA is TGTGCCAGCAGCTTAGCCTTCGACCTAAAAGAGACCCAGTACTTC.

The CDR3 loop reads CSARDRDRGWEQFF. CDR3 DNA: TGCAGTGCTAGAGATAGGGACAGGGGGTGGGAGCAGTTCTTC. V and J are TRBV20-1 and TRBJ2-1, with 11 bases aligning to TRBD1. This CDR3 has 14 residues. V trimming: 0 bases; J trimming: 10 bases; junction bases outside the gene matches: 5. Per germline, CDR1 DFQATT and CDR2 SNEGSKA (reference sequence).

This chain joins TRBV2 and TRBJ1-2; TRBD1 aligns across 9 bases. CDR1 is SNHLY, CDR2 FYNNEI, per germline. V lost 4 bases and J lost 8; bases outside the gene matches: 11. This CDR3 spans 15 amino acids. The CDR3 is CASSVRDRELGGYTF. CDR3 nucleotide sequence: TGTGCCAGCAGTGTGAGGGACAGGGAATTGGGCGGCTACACCTTC.

The chain joins TRBV19 to TRBJ1-5; D is possibly TRBD1 (5 bases). The length of the CDR3 is 15 residues. The V gene lost 4 bases and the J gene lost 0 bases, with 10 bases spanning the gap. Germline V lookup: CDR1 LNHDA, CDR2 SQIVND (reference sequence). Written as DNA, the CDR3 is TGTGCCAGTAGTACCGAGGGGTTTAGCAATCAGCCCCAGCATTTT. Protein sequence: CASSTEGFSNQPQHF.

This clonotype has a count of ten or more. The J gene is TRBJ1-1, the V gene TRBV19; 9 bases map to TRBD1. The CDR3 loop spans 14 amino acids. V gave up 6 bases and J gave up 5 bases; unmatched junction bases: 7. Germline CDR1 is LNHDA and CDR2 is SQIVND (reference sequence). The CDR3 here is CASSLQGAGTEAFF. The CDR3 nucleotides are TGTGCCAGTAGCCTACAGGGGGCGGGTACTGAAGCTTTCTTT.

This clonotype was observed a handful of times. Since the CDR3 does not end with the conserved phenylalanine or tryptophan, this likely comes from a read error. Because the CDR3's place on the DNA is in doubt, the DNA is left out and the CDR3 is given as listed by TCRdb. Here the CDR3 reads CASSLAGR. This chain uses TRBV7-9 with TRBJ2-1. Germline CDR1 is SEHNR and CDR2 is FQNEAQ (reference sequence). The CDR3 sequence runs 8 residues, both termini included.

The rearrangement links TRBV12-3 or TRBV12-4 to TRBJ1-1; D unresolved. This CDR3 spans 14 amino acids. V shed 6 bases and J shed 4 bases, with 15 bases lying between them. The CDR3 protein is CASSSAGGSTEAFF. The CDR3 coding sequence is TGTGCCAGCAGCTCGGCGGGAGGGAGCACTGAAGCTTTCTTT.

This chain joins TRBV10-3 and TRBJ1-1; D is ambiguous. This CDR3 has 11 residues. Germline values: CDR1 ENHRY, CDR2 SYGVKD. The V end lost 10 bases, the J end lost 1 base, and 7 bases lay between the germline ends. CDR3 sequence: CATQENTEAFF. CDR3 DNA: TGTGCCACACAAGAGAACACTGAAGCTTTCTTT.